The text below deals with one T cell receptor (beta chain). The antigen is not known. V lost 1 base to trimming and J lost 5 bases, with 17 bases between them. The V gene's germline CDR1 is SEHNR and CDR2 FQNEAQ (reference sequence). This CDR3 is 16 amino acids long. These data come from a study of cytomegalovirus exposure and HLA in healthy donors. Across the whole study: Falling in the Caucasian-associated ancestry cluster were about 83% of under 500 genotyped donors. Study-level points and caveats: Researchers reported in a later analysis that a missense DCLRE1C variant was tied to TCR beta V- and J-gene trimming.

The PCR had 60 Vbeta and 13 Jbeta primers. Assay used: immunoSEQ multiplex PCR; TCRdb lists only in-frame clones, some missing. The sample yields some 160,000 clones, of which the top ten take up roughly 2%. The clonotype comes from a man aged 30 to 45 in good health and CMV-seronegative. The material sequenced was PBMCs. This sequence joins TRBV7-9 and TRBJ2-5; weak D call: TRBD2 (7 bases). In DNA form, the CDR3 reads TGTGCCAGCAGCTTAGGCATAGGGGGGGCCGGGGAGACCCAGTACTTC. Residues: CASSLGIGGAGETQYF.